The T cell receptor (beta chain) described here comes from a study of brain T cells in children with intractable seizures. Study results and caveats: Only CDR3 sequence similarity suggested viral specificity, without known HCMV serostatus. Clones missing pre-surgery may reflect undersampling of that blood sample.

The time point: blood from clinic visit 5 months post-surgery; TSC patient then seizure free. The sequenced cases were selected for having the highest brain T cell transcript signatures. At least one anti-epileptic drug was given before surgery. Concerning this clone itself: Its antigen remains unidentified.

Sequencing was performed with immunoSEQ multiplex PCR; in TCRdb, only in-frame clones are kept and a portion is missing. In the table there are about 340,000 clones, roughly 93% of which are singletons. The sample in question was peripheral blood, obtained more than 4 months after surgery. The source of this sequence is a boy less than two years old with tuberous sclerosis and intractable seizures.

The CDR3 sequence: CASSPRQGVNPEAFF. The CDR3 DNA reads as TGTGCCAGTAGTCCCCGACAGGGGGTAAACCCTGAAGCTTTCTTT. The rearrangement uses TRBV19 and TRBJ1-1; 9 nucleotides agree with TRBD1. J gave up 6 bases and V 5 bases, and 10 bases lay outside the gene matches. Germline assignment: CDR1 LNHDA and CDR2 SQIVND (reference sequence). The CDR3 extends over 15 amino acids.